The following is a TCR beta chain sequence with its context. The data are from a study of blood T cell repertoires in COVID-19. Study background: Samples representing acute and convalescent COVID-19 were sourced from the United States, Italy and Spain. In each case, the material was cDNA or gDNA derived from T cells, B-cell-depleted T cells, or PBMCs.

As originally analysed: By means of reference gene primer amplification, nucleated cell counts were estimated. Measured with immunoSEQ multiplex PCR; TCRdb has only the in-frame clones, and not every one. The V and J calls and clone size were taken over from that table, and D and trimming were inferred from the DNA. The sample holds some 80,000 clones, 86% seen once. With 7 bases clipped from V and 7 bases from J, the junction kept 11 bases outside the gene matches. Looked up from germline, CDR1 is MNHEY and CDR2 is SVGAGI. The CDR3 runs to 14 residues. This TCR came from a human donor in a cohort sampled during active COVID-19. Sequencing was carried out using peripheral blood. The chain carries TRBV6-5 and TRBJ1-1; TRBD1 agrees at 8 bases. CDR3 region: CASNKAGGVGEAFF. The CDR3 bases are TGTGCCAGCAACAAAGCAGGGGGCGTGGGTGAAGCTTTCTTT.